This paragraph reports one T cell receptor (beta chain). Measured with immunoSEQ multiplex PCR; TCRdb has only the in-frame clones, and not every one. Of roughly 66,000 clones in the sample, less than 90% were seen once. This CDR3 contains 14 residues. CDR1 SGHRS and CDR2 YFSETQ come from the germline V gene. Trimming cost V 5 bases and J 3 bases; bases outside gene matches: 7. This record comes from a study of OX40 agonist ivuxolimab in advanced cancers. Sampled blood was obtained at baseline, cycle 4 day 1, and cycle 7 day 1. The TCR was taken from an adult with an advanced solid tumor such as melanoma, head and neck, liver or kidney cancer. Sequencing used CD4+ or CD8+ T cells sorted from blood, obtained in a trial of the OX40 agonist ivuxolimab. This rearrangement joins TRBV5-1 to TRBJ2-7; 8 nucleotides match TRBD2. The CDR3 region is CASRRGLGDYEQYF. The CDR3 DNA reads as TGCGCCAGCAGACGGGGACTAGGGGACTACGAGCAGTACTTC.